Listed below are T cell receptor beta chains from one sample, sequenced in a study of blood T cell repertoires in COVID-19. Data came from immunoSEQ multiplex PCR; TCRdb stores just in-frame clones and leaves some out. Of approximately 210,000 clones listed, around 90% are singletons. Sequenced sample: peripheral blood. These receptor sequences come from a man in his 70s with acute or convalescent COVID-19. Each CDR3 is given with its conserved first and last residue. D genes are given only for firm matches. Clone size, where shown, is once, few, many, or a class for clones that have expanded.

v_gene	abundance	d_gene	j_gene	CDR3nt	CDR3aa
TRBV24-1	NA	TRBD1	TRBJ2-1	TGTGCCACCAGTGACTCGACAGGGGGCCAGGTGAATGAGCAGTTCTTC	CATSDSTGGQVNEQFF
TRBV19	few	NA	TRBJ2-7	TGTGCCAGTAGCCAATCCGGGACATCCTACGAGCAGTACTTC	CASSQSGTSYEQYF
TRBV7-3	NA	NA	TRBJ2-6	TGTGCCAGCAGCTTAGGGACAACTGGGGCCAACGTCCTGACTTTC	CASSLGTTGANVLTF
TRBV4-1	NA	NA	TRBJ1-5	TGCGCCAGCAGCCAAGACGGGGATCTGCACAATCAGCCCCAGCATTTT	CASSQDGDLHNQPQHF
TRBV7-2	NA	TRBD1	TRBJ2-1	TGTGCCAGCAGCTTAGAAGGACAGGGTTTTCGGGGGCAGTTCTTC	CASSLEGQGFRGQFF
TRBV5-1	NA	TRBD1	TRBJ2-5	TGCGCCAGCAGGAGACAGGGCTTGGGAGAGACCCAGTACTTC	CASRRQGLGETQYF
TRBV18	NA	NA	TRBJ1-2	TGTGCCAGCTCACCAGGAGAAATAGCTAACTATGGCTACACCTTC	CASSPGEIANYGYTF
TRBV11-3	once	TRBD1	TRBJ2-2	TGTGCCAGCAGCTTAGGACAGGGTGGTCAGGCCGGGGAGCTGTTTTTT	CASSLGQGGQAGELFF
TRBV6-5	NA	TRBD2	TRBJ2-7	TGTGCCAGCAGACCCGGACTAGCGGGGGCCTACGAGCAGTACTTC	CASRPGLAGAYEQYF
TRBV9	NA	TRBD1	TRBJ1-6	TGTGCCAGCAGCGTAGTAGGGACAGGGGAATCACCCCTCCACTTT	CASSVVGTGESPLHF
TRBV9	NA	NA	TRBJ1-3	TGTGCCAGCAGCGTACAGGGTGGAAACACCATATATTTT	CASSVQGGNTIYF
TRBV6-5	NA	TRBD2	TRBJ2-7	TGTGCCAGCAGTAAGGCGGGAGAGACCTACGAGCAGTACTTC	CASSKAGETYEQYF
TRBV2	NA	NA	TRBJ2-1	TGTGCCAGCAGTGAACTAGGGGGAGCCACGTGGAATGAGCAGTTCTTC	CASSELGGATWNEQFF
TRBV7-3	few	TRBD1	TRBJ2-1	TGTGCCAGCAGCCCGGACAGGGGGTCCTACAATGAGCAGTTCTTC	CASSPDRGSYNEQFF
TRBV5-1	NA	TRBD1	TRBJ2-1	TGCGCCAGCAGCCTTTTCGGACAGGGAGTTGTGGTTAATGAGCAGTTCTTC	CASSLFGQGVVVNEQFF
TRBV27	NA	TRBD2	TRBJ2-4	TGTGCCAGCAGTTCCGGGGGGGGGACAAAGAGAAACATTCAGTACTTC	CASSSGGGTKRNIQYF
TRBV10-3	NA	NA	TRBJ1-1	TGTGCCATCAGTGACCACAGGGCGAACACTGAAGCTTTCTTT	CAISDHRANTEAFF
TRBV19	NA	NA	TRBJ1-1	TGTGCCAGTAGCCCAGCAGGGAGGACTGAAGCTTTCTTT	CASSPAGRTEAFF
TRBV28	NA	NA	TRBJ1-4	TGTGCCAGCAGTTTATTTGGGGGGGACGAAAAACTGTTTTTT	CASSLFGGDEKLFF
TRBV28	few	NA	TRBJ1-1	TGTGCCATCCAAACAGGCACGAACACTGAAGCTTTCTTT	CAIQTGTNTEAFF
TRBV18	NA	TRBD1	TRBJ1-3	TGTGCCAGCTCACCACGGACAGGTTCTAGCTCTGGAAACACCATATATTTT	CASSPRTGSSSGNTIYF
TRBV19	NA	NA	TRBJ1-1	TGTGCCAGTATATACGGGACCCTTAGCGGGAACACTGAAGCTTTCTTT	CASIYGTLSGNTEAFF
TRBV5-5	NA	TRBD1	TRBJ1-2	TGTGCCAGCAGTGCCTTGGACAGGACCTACCGGGACTATGGCTACACCTTC	CASSALDRTYRDYGYTF
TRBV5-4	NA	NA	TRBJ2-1	TGTGCCAGCAGCCTGACTAGCAATGAGCAGTTCTTC	CASSLTSNEQFF
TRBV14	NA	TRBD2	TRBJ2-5	TGTGCCAGCAGCCAAGTGGGACTAGCGGGAGGTGCCCCTCGGGAGACCCAGTACTTC	CASSQVGLAGGAPRETQYF
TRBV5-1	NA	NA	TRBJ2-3	TGCGCCAGCAGTTCCCCCGGGACTGACTCAGATACGCAGTATTTT	CASSSPGTDSDTQYF
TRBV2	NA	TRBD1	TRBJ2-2	TGTGCCAGCAGTGAACAGGGGGTTAACACCGGGGAGCTGTTTTTT	CASSEQGVNTGELFF
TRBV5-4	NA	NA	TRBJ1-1	TGTGCCAGCAGCGTGGTCCATCTCAGAGGAGAAGCTTTCTTT	CASSVVHLRGEAFF
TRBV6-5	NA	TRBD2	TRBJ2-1	TGTGCCAGCACGCGAGCGGGAGTAGGCGATGAGCAGTTCTTC	CASTRAGVGDEQFF
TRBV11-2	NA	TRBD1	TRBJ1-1	TGTGCCAGCAGCCCCCGATCCTACAGGGGGGAAGCTTTCTTT	CASSPRSYRGEAFF
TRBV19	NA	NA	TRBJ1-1	TGTGCCAGTAGTATAACATCTCGTGGGGCCGCGGCTGTATTT	CASSITSRGAAAVF
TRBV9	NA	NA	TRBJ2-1	TGTGCCAGCAGCAGATCGACTAGCTACAATGAGCAGTTCTTC	CASSRSTSYNEQFF
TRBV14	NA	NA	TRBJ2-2	TGTGCCAGCAGCTCCAGCGGTTACACCGGGGAGCTGTTTTTT	CASSSSGYTGELFF
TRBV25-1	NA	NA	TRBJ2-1	TGTGCCAGTACCGGTGGAACCCCTAGCTCCTACAATGAGCAGTTCTTC	CASTGGTPSSYNEQFF
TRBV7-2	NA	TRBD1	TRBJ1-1	TGTGCCAGCAGCTTGGACAGGAAGTCCTATGAAGCTTTCTTT	CASSLDRKSYEAFF
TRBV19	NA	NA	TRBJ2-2	TGTGCCCCCCGGGGCACCGGGGAGCTGTTTTTT	CAPRGTGELFF